Below are 6 T cell receptor beta chains sequenced from a single sample in a study of T cell responses to AZD1222 COVID-19 vaccine. Repertoires were generated with immunoSEQ multiplex PCR, while TCRdb's copy carries only in-frame clones and drops some. The table records approximately 70,000 clones, about four fifths of them present only once. Here the sequenced sample was peripheral blood, taken 28 days after the second AZD1222 dose. The receptors shown here come from an adult who received the AZD1222 COVID-19 vaccine.

The chain combines TRBV19 with TRBJ2-6, with TRBD2 matching 8 bases. This CDR3 has 17 residues. Germline V gene data show CDR1 as LNHDA and CDR2 as SQIVND (reference sequence). After removal of 8 bases from V and 0 bases from J, the junction contained 9 bases not matched to a gene. CDR3 DNA sequence: TGTGCCAGTGGTGCGGGGGGAATAATCTCTGGGGCCAACGTCCTGACTTTC. The encoded protein is CASGAGGIISGANVLTF.

The gene calls are TRBV5-1 and TRBJ1-1; D not resolved. This CDR3 spans 14 amino acids. CDR1 is SGHRS, CDR2 YFSETQ, per germline. Deletions cut 4 bases from V and 5 bases from J, with 15 bases between. CDR3 DNA sequence: TGCGCCAGCAGCGCGGAGGGCCCTTTGACTGAAGCTTTCTTT. It yields the protein CASSAEGPLTEAFF.

J is TRBJ2-3 and V is TRBV19; 14 nucleotides align to TRBD2. The CDR3 loop spans 18 amino acids. The germline gives CDR1 LNHDA, CDR2 SQIVND (reference sequence). V lost 5 bases and J lost 0; bases outside the gene matches: 7. The CDR3 DNA reads as TGTGCCAGTAGTCAGGGACTAGCGGGGGAAACTAGCACAGATACGCAGTATTTT. This gives the protein CASSQGLAGETSTDTQYF.

The rearrangement links TRBV5-1 to TRBJ1-4; D ambiguous. Germline V gives CDR1 SGHRS, CDR2 YFSETQ. Trimming took 5 bases from V and 0 from J, leaving 11 bases between them. The CDR3 sequence is 15 residues long. CDR3 residues: CASRPGPTTNEKLFF. The CDR3 DNA reads as TGCGCCAGCAGACCCGGGCCCACAACTAATGAAAAACTGTTTTTT.

This clone has only a few counts. The chain uses TRBV9 and TRBJ1-1; D is unresolved. The CDR3 is made up of 15 amino acids. CDR1 is SGDLS and CDR2 is YYNGEE in the germline V gene. With 0 bases removed from V and 4 bases from J, the gap between germline ends came to 13 bases. This CDR3 reads CASSVEPGWVTEAFF. CDR3 nucleotide sequence: TGTGCCAGCAGCGTAGAGCCCGGGTGGGTCACTGAAGCTTTCTTT.

On this clone: At one of its ends the junction is not consistent with the germline gene, which may arise from a read error. V usage is TRBV10-3 and J usage is TRBJ2-2; a possible D gene is TRBD2 (7 bases). Germline V gene data show CDR1 as ENHRY and CDR2 as SYGVKD. There are 16 residues in the CDR3. The CDR3 protein is CAIREWGGQGTGELFF. The CDR3 DNA sequence: TGTGCCATCAGAGAGTGGGGGGGGCAGGGCACCGGGGAGCTGTTTTTT.